This TCR beta chain was sequenced in a study of T cells in Graves' hyperthyroidism and ophthalmopathy. Each ophthalmopathy patient scored at least 3 on the Clinical Activity Score and at least 4 on NOSPECS grade, with duration under 3 months. Any patient presenting with uncontrolled infection, other autoimmune disease, pregnancy or lactation was left out. Cells are PBMCs isolated from approximately 9.2 ml of fresh blood. Regions amplified from RNA transcripts were the TCR beta CDR3 regions. HTBI primers were the set used in a first-round RT-PCR of the TCR CDR3. TCRdb re-called the multiplex PCR reads through MiXCR, storing one row per CDR3 protein. The sample holds under 400,000 distinct CDR3 sequences, approximately 16% seen once. There are 16 residues in the CDR3. V gave up 7 bases and J gave up 3 bases; unmatched junction bases: 13. From germline, CDR1 is SGHDT and CDR2 YYEEEE.

The chain couples TRBV5-6 to TRBJ2-3; 8 nucleotides align to TRBD2. Sequencing was performed on blood. The clonotype comes from an older woman with Graves' ophthalmopathy. CDR3 sequence reads: CASGRPGGTGTDTQYF. The CDR3 region has the DNA TGTGCCAGCGGACGCCCGGGGGGGACGGGGACAGATACGCAGTATTTT.